The source of this T cell receptor beta chain is a study of preoperative IRX-2 immunotherapy in early breast cancer. CDR3 length: 16 residues. Germline CDR1 MNHGY, CDR2 SAAAGT. The V end was cut by 5 bases, the J end by 0 bases, with 14 bases between. Specified treatment: preoperative locoregional IRX-2 cytokine immunotherapy. This phase Ib study tested locoregional IRX-2 cytokine immunotherapy given before surgery. Profiling relied on immunoSEQ multiplex PCR, and the TCRdb table lists in-frame clones only, not all of them. The sample records more than 20,000 clones, nearly 80% being singletons. This receptor was identified in a human donor with breast cancer. The starting material was lymph node tissue, obtained before IRX-2 immunotherapy. The chain recombines TRBV6-8 with TRBJ2-1; D is unclear. In nucleotides, the CDR3 is TGTGCCAGCAGTCCAGAGGCAACTTTCTCCTACAATGAGCAGTTCTTC. This encodes CASSPEATFSYNEQFF.